The rows below give T cell receptor beta chains drawn from one sample of a study of control samples from healthy donors and cancer patients. Method: immunoSEQ multiplex PCR; TCRdb's copy keeps in-frame clones and lacks some. The sample contains 350,000 to 450,000 clones, 75% to 95% of which appear only once. Sample: PBMCs. These receptors were taken from a man in his forties with head and neck cancer. CDR3s include the opening cysteine and the closing phenylalanine or tryptophan. The D gene is left open where the match is weak. Size values are once, few and many counts, or a class for expanded clones, and some rows have none.

clone_size | d_call | j_call | v_call | cdr3_aa | cdr3_nt
- | - | TRBJ1-4 | TRBV7-2 | CASSFAGAGEKLFF | TGTGCCAGCAGCTTCGCCGGGGCGGGTGAAAAACTGTTTTTT
- | TRBD1 | TRBJ1-3 | TRBV11-2 | CASSLHPGQVYGNTIYF | TGTGCCAGCAGCCTCCACCCGGGACAGGTTTATGGAAACACCATATATTTT
- | TRBD2 | TRBJ2-3 | TRBV27 | CASSRGLAGGVGTDTQYF | TGTGCCAGCAGTCGGGGACTAGCGGGAGGGGTGGGCACAGATACGCAGTATTTT
- | - | TRBJ1-3 | TRBV19 | CASSPRTEFSGNTIYF | TGTGCCAGTAGTCCTCGGACGGAGTTCTCTGGAAACACCATATATTTT
- | - | TRBJ2-5 | TRBV11-2 | CASARQGGGETQYF | TGTGCCAGCGCCCGACAGGGAGGAGGAGAGACCCAGTACTTC
- | - | TRBJ1-2 | TRBV19 | CASSITGSHGYTF | TGTGCCAGTAGTATTACAGGGAGCCACGGCTACACCTTC
once | - | TRBJ2-1 | TRBV6-4 | CASSADHLSYNEQFF | TGTGCCAGCAGTGCGGACCACCTCTCCTACAATGAGCAGTTCTTC
- | - | TRBJ1-1 | TRBV6-2/TRBV6-3 | CASSFGLLYTEAFF | TGTGCCAGCAGTTTTGGCCTGCTTTACACTGAAGCTTTCTTT
- | - | TRBJ2-3 | TRBV7-9 | CASSFSGIGGDTQYF | TGTGCCAGCAGCTTTTCAGGTATAGGAGGAGATACGCAGTATTTT
- | - | TRBJ2-1 | TRBV3-1/TRBV3-2 | CASSQELQYNEQFF | TGTGCCAGCAGCCAAGAACTCCAATACAATGAGCAGTTCTTC
- | TRBD2 | TRBJ2-5 | TRBV7-9 | CASSREGLAVETQYF | TGTGCCAGCAGTAGAGAGGGACTAGCGGTGGAGACCCAGTACTTC
- | - | TRBJ2-3 | TRBV27 | CASSGLRDRGSDTQYF | TGTGCCAGCAGTGGTTTGAGGGACCGGGGATCAGATACGCAGTATTTT
- | - | TRBJ1-1 | TRBV6-6 | CASSYAENTEAFF | TGTGCCAGCAGTTACGCGGAGAACACTGAAGCTTTCTTT
- | - | TRBJ1-5 | TRBV23-1 | CASSQSLDGSSNQPQHF | TGCGCCAGCAGTCAATCACTGGACGGGTCGAGCAATCAGCCCCAGCATTTT
- | TRBD1 | TRBJ2-7 | TRBV5-6 | CASSLGDRAYWGYEQYF | TGTGCCAGCAGCTTAGGGGACAGGGCCTATTGGGGCTACGAGCAGTACTTC
- | TRBD1 | TRBJ1-1 | TRBV15 | CATSRDLWTGYKKSMNTEAFF | TGTGCCACCAGTAGAGACCTTTGGACAGGGTACAAAAAAAGCATGAACACTGAAGCTTTCTTT
- | - | TRBJ2-2 | TRBV10-1 | CASSPRGYTGELFF | TGCGCCAGCAGTCCCAGGGGCTACACCGGGGAGCTGTTTTTT
- | TRBD1 | TRBJ1-2 | TRBV18 | CASSPDRGTGYGYTF | TGTGCCAGCTCACCCGACAGGGGAACTGGCTATGGCTACACCTTC
once | TRBD1 | TRBJ1-1 | TRBV3-1/TRBV3-2 | CASSHWDRNTEAFF | TGTGCCAGCAGCCACTGGGACAGAAACACTGAAGCTTTCTTT
- | - | TRBJ1-3 | TRBV7-2 | CASRLVGGPGNTIYF | TGTGCCAGCAGATTAGTAGGGGGGCCTGGAAACACCATATATTTT
- | - | TRBJ1-6 | TRBV12-3/TRBV12-4 | CASRESNSPLHF | TGTGCCAGTCGGGAGTCCAATTCACCCCTCCACTTT
- | - | TRBJ1-2 | TRBV20-1 | CSAQDWYGYTF | TGCAGTGCCCAGGACTGGTATGGCTACACCTTC
- | - | TRBJ2-5 | TRBV5-4 | CASSLRGTETQYF | TGTGCCAGCAGCTTGAGAGGGACTGAGACCCAGTACTTC
- | TRBD1 | TRBJ1-1 | TRBV30 | CAWSIDRAGVEAFF | TGTGCCTGGAGTATTGACAGGGCCGGGGTTGAAGCTTTCTTT
- | - | TRBJ1-5 | TRBV7-2 | CASSLYDQPQHF | TGTGCCAGCAGCCTTTACGATCAGCCCCAGCATTTT
once | - | TRBJ1-6 | TRBV7-2 | CVSSLGYTRGSNSPLHF | TGTGTCAGCAGCTTAGGTTATACCAGAGGATCCAATTCACCCCTCCACTTT
- | - | TRBJ1-1 | TRBV3-1/TRBV3-2 | CASSQDGVSGGTEAFF | TGTGCCAGCAGCCAAGATGGGGTTTCGGGAGGCACTGAAGCTTTCTTT
- | TRBD1 | TRBJ1-6 | TRBV19 | CASSIRPGTARNSPLHF | TGTGCCAGTAGTATTCGGCCCGGGACAGCCAGAAATTCACCCCTCCACTTT
- | - | TRBJ2-3 | TRBV29-1 | CSVVEDSTDTQYF | TGCAGCGTTGTGGAGGACAGCACAGATACGCAGTATTTT
- | TRBD2 | TRBJ2-5 | TRBV24-1 | CATSDSPGSGRARTQYF | TGTGCCACCAGTGATTCCCCGGGTAGCGGGAGGGCCAGGACCCAGTACTTC
- | TRBD1 | TRBJ2-6 | TRBV6-1 | CASSDRGLGGANVLTF | TGTGCCAGCAGTGACAGGGGGCTGGGTGGGGCCAACGTCCTGACTTTC
- | - | TRBJ2-7 | TRBV7-8 | CASSLPSGSGFYEQYF | TGTGCCAGCAGCTTACCCTCCGGATCCGGGTTCTACGAGCAGTACTTC
- | - | TRBJ1-2 | TRBV10-3 | CAISESGGYGYTF | TGTGCCATCAGTGAGTCAGGGGGCTATGGCTACACCTTC
- | - | TRBJ1-3 | TRBV5-1 | CASSGPPSGNTIYF | TGCGCCAGCAGCGGGCCCCCCTCTGGAAACACCATATATTTT
- | TRBD1 | TRBJ2-1 | TRBV4-2 | CASSHKTGTGLYNEQFF | TGTGCCAGCAGCCATAAAACCGGGACAGGACTCTACAATGAGCAGTTCTTC
- | - | TRBJ2-7 | TRBV7-2 | CASSLMGNYEQYF | TGTGCCAGCAGCTTAATGGGGAATTACGAGCAGTACTTC
- | TRBD1 | TRBJ2-2 | TRBV28 | CASSPARQGVRYTGELFF | TGTGCCAGCAGTCCAGCCCGACAGGGGGTTCGGTACACCGGGGAGCTGTTTTTT
- | TRBD2 | TRBJ2-7 | TRBV30 | CACIPSLAGGEYEQYF | TGTGCCTGCATCCCATCCCTAGCGGGGGGCGAGTACGAGCAGTACTTC
- | - | TRBJ2-3 | TRBV4-2 | CASSQRQADTQYF | TGTGCCAGCAGCCAGAGGCAGGCAGATACGCAGTATTTT
- | - | TRBJ1-6 | TRBV12-3/TRBV12-4 | CASSRELNSPLHF | TGTGCCAGCAGCCGCGAACTAAATTCACCCCTCCACTTT
- | TRBD2 | TRBJ2-3 | TRBV5-6 | CASSLGGGRGDTQYF | TGTGCCAGCAGCTTGGGGGGCGGGAGAGGGGATACGCAGTATTTT
- | - | TRBJ2-2 | TRBV7-7 | CASSPRDQGTGELFF | TGTGCTAGCAGCCCCCGGGATCAGGGGACCGGGGAGCTGTTTTTT
- | - | TRBJ1-2 | TRBV7-3 | CASSLNGHNYGYTF | TGTGCCAGCAGCTTAAACGGGCATAACTATGGCTACACCTTC
- | - | TRBJ1-3 | TRBV25-1 | CVSSREGGQGNTIYF | TGTGTCAGCAGTCGGGAGGGTGGACAGGGAAACACCATATATTTT
- | - | TRBJ1-5 | TRBV5-1 | CASSPGEGGNQPQHF | TGCGCCAGCAGCCCCGGGGAGGGCGGCAATCAGCCCCAGCATTTT
- | - | TRBJ2-3 | TRBV6-6 | CASSYVDTQYF | TGTGCCAGCAGTTACGTAGATACGCAGTATTTT
- | - | TRBJ2-7 | TRBV18 | CASSFQGSEDEQYF | TGTGCCAGCTCGTTTCAGGGTTCCGAGGACGAGCAGTACTTC
- | TRBD1 | TRBJ2-4 | TRBV6-6 | CASSPRNLQGENIQYF | TGTGCCAGCAGCCCTCGCAATCTCCAGGGGGAAAACATTCAGTACTTC